The table lists the clone carrying this TCR beta chain with a few counts. What it binds is not known. Unique molecular identifiers were added to individual cDNA molecules. TCRdb analysed the 5' RACE reads with MiXCR anew, one entry per CDR3 protein. The sample yields about 58,000 distinct CDR3 sequences, more than 7% seen once. This sample is part of a study of early T cells in non-severe SARS-CoV-2 infection. About the study: Sequencing used unsorted whole-blood bulk RNA, so chains lack pairing.

General observations from the study: Sequences matched to VDJdb favored anti-spike CD8 responses, while private and CD4 specificities were missed.

The TCR originated in an adult who was a healthcare worker with PCR-confirmed SARS-CoV-2 infection or an uninfected control (not recorded which). The specimen sequenced was whole blood.

As DNA, the CDR3 is TGCGCCAGCAGTGCTCTGAACACCTCCTACAATGAGCAGTTCTTC. Protein product: CASSALNTSYNEQFF. This chain uses TRBV10-1 with TRBJ2-1; D not resolved. V shed 4 bases and J shed 0 bases, with 10 bases lying between them. The CDR3 length is 15 residues. Germline V lookup: CDR1 WNHNN, CDR2 SYGVQD (reference sequence).